The source of this TCR beta chain is a study of T cells after yellow fever vaccination. Study in general: For low cell numbers, libraries were made with SMART-Seq v4 Ultra Low Input.

In its sample, this clonotype was seen many times. Its antigen is still unknown. Regarding the study as a whole: Although the secondary response was weaker, it peaked faster, at day 5 versus 15.

A process of 5'RACE template switching, which added a universal primer site and UMIs, was used to make TCR cDNA. Via MiXCR, TCRdb re-called the 5' RACE reads, giving one row per CDR3 protein. The sample holds about 400,000 distinct CDR3 sequences, 6.2% seen once. CDR3 length: 15 amino acids. Per the germline V gene, CDR1 is SNHLY and CDR2 is FYNNEI. Trimming removed 0 bases from V and 5 bases from J, with 12 bases in between. Source: PBMCs, taken 5 days after the yellow fever booster vaccination. The origin of this receptor is a man aged 25 to 40 who received the YFV17D yellow fever vaccine. The rearrangement joins TRBV2 to TRBJ2-3, with D possibly matching TRBD1 (5 bases). The CDR3 loop reads CASSEAPQGEDTQYF. The CDR3 DNA reads TGTGCCAGCAGTGAAGCTCCCCAGGGCGAAGATACGCAGTATTTT.